This TCR beta chain was captured in a study of T cells in Graves' hyperthyroidism and ophthalmopathy. RNA transcripts were the template for amplifying TCR beta CDR3 regions. Initially, a first-round RT-PCR of the TCR CDR3 employed the HTBI primer set. TCRdb re-derived calls from the multiplex PCR reads in MiXCR, one entry per CDR3 protein. Here the sample spans 40,000 or so distinct CDR3 sequences, about 50% being singletons. Trimming at V came to 6 bases and at J to 3 bases, leaving 13 bases not matched to a gene. Germline V gene data show CDR1 as KGHSH and CDR2 as LQKENI. The CDR3 totals 16 residues. In the case of this clonotype: The antigen is unknown.

Study conclusions and caveats: Researchers found most expanded thyroid clonotypes above 0.001 in blood as well. Model-based prediction identified ophthalmopathy a median about 6.8 months prior to its onset.

V usage is TRBV18 and J usage is TRBJ1-1; 7 bases are shared with TRBD1. Sequencing was done on a sample of blood. The clonotype was recovered from a woman in her forties or fifties with Graves' hyperthyroidism that later progressed to Graves' ophthalmopathy. The CDR3 region is CASSPTQGGRDTEAFF. CDR3 coding DNA: TGTGCCAGCTCTCCGACTCAGGGGGGACGGGACACTGAAGCTTTCTTT.